The rows below give T cell receptor beta chains drawn from one sample of a study of blood T cells in healthy people across ages. Each CDR3 protein gets one entry after TCRdb re-called the 5' RACE reads with MiXCR. The sample has around 750,000 distinct CDR3 sequences; roughly 50% are singletons. Sequenced sample: blood. The receptor set was obtained from a man older than 75 in good health. Both conserved end residues are trimmed from each CDR3.

TRBV7-9	TRBJ2-3	VSSSASSGAWGAY
TRBV6-1	NA	ASSEGRDRVVLEQY
TRBV28	TRBJ1-5	ASSPLTGDYQPQH
TRBV2	TRBJ2-3	ATQPRQGGTDTQY
TRBV7-8	TRBJ2-3	ASSLVGGPHRYAY
TRBV12-3/TRBV12-4	TRBJ2-3	ASTARARYAY
TRBV3-1	TRBJ2-5	ASSQALLQLAGGREQY
TRBV7-2	TRBJ2-1	ASSLLAESSYNEQF
TRBV3-1	NA	ASSQAAGVEQY
TRBV6-1	TRBJ2-7	ASTRMGVLYEQY
TRBV5-5	TRBJ1-5	ASSPTGVGQPQH
TRBV20-1	NA	SGVYQTQY
TRBV9	TRBJ2-7	ASSVGDLAGGGYEQY
TRBV2	TRBJ2-7	ASSELGEDEQY
TRBV29-1	TRBJ1-1	SVENGINTEAF
TRBV11-2	TRBJ2-3	ASSRQGLTDTQY
TRBV11-2	TRBJ1-4	ASSVRRDRANEKLF
TRBV7-2	NA	ASSPSWDEQY
TRBV28	TRBJ1-1	ASSPRPWGLNTEAF
TRBV11-2	TRBJ2-7	ASSLWVTGIYEQY
TRBV20-1	TRBJ2-4	SARDRLAGHIQY
TRBV3-1	TRBJ1-2	ASSQDLTGSNYGYT
TRBV20-1	TRBJ2-1	SAGLAGGLNEQF
TRBV3-1	TRBJ1-2	ASSQVRYGYT
TRBV25-1	TRBJ2-6	ASSAATGRSSGANVLT
TRBV27	NA	ASSRYSGRAGETQY
TRBV6-1	TRBJ1-1	ASSENGVAEAF
TRBV7-2	TRBJ1-2	ASSQNHYGYT
TRBV2	TRBJ1-1	ASAGQGANTEAF
TRBV29-1	NA	SVPGQGYGIQY
TRBV6-6	NA	ASSTLGGETQY
TRBV9	TRBJ2-7	ASSVGSEFDSYEQY
TRBV5-1	TRBJ2-3	ASHGGPPRKYAY
TRBV29-1	TRBJ2-5	SAKQGGETQY
TRBV10-2	TRBJ2-3	ASRPEGGGYAY
TRBV6-5	TRBJ1-1	ASSYLNTGTTEAF
TRBV20-1	TRBJ1-3	SARDDGNTIY
TRBV28	TRBJ2-5	ASSPVGLAEETQY
TRBV14	TRBJ2-4	ASSQDLTFGGQY
TRBV27	TRBJ2-7	ASSVLAASYEQY
TRBV19	TRBJ1-1	ASSIQGIMNTVAF
TRBV20-1	TRBJ2-7	SARESGSGSPSSYEQY
TRBV5-1	TRBJ1-1	ASSSRDRTMNTEAF
TRBV18	TRBJ2-1	ASSPRASGSPYNEQF
TRBV20-1	TRBJ2-4	SASEDAAKNIQY
TRBV20-1	TRBJ2-7	SAPTTGANEQY
TRBV15	TRBJ1-2	ATSLNRGHRT
TRBV5-1	TRBJ2-7	ASSAGLASYEQY
TRBV2	TRBJ2-3	ASWSEAASTDTQY
TRBV7-9	TRBJ1-2	ASSLVAGHGYT
TRBV12-3/TRBV12-4	TRBJ2-1	ASSPQAGGPPDEQF
TRBV12-5	TRBJ2-7	ASGWSVDEQY